The 30 T cell receptor beta chains given below trace back to one sample, sequenced in a study of long-term antiretroviral therapy in people with HIV. With survey level as its setting, the immunoSEQ assay was v3.0. The method was immunoSEQ multiplex PCR; TCRdb's version includes in-frame clones alone and lacks a portion of them. The sample lists approximately 32,000 clones, about 83% occurring once. Sequenced material: unsorted PBMCs, taken 0.4 years before starting antiretroviral therapy. Receptors were obtained from a man aged 18 to 30 with HIV.

The CDR3 bases are TGTGCCAGCAGTAAAAACGCCAGGTCTCCAAACACCGGGGAGCTGTTTTTT. Its protein is CASSKNARSPNTGELFF. The chain has TRBV27 and TRBJ2-2; the D is unclear. This CDR3 contains 17 residues. Trimming took 5 bases from V and 2 from J, leaving 18 bases between them. The germline CDR1 and CDR2 sequences are MNHEY and SMNVEV (reference sequence).

The rearrangement joins TRBV5-6 to TRBJ2-5; D is undetermined. Germline V CDR1 and CDR2: SGHDT, YYEEEE. The CDR3 loop spans 12 amino acids. V was clipped by 1 base and J by 5 bases, with 6 bases between them. This CDR3 is CASSLFRETQYF. CDR3 bases: TGTGCCAGCAGCTTGTTCCGGGAGACCCAGTACTTC.

The J gene is TRBJ1-2, the V gene TRBV4-3, with D perhaps TRBD1 (5 bases). The CDR3 runs to 16 residues. Germline V gene lookup returns CDR1 LGHNA and CDR2 YSLEER. The V end lost 0 bases, the J end lost 2 bases, and 13 bases lay between the germline ends. The DNA for the CDR3 is TGCGCCAGCAGCCAAGAGGTGGTAGGGACCAACTATGGCTACACCTTC. Its protein is CASSQEVVGTNYGYTF.

This clone appeared a single time. CDR3 DNA: TGTGCCAGCTCACTGGCGGGAGGCCTCGGGTTCGAGACCCAGTACTTC. This gives the protein CASSLAGGLGFETQYF. The V and J genes are TRBV18 and TRBJ2-5; 8 bases are shared with TRBD2. V was clipped by 4 bases and J by 5 bases; unmatched bases: 12. This CDR3 contains 16 residues. Looked up from germline, CDR1 is KGHSH and CDR2 is LQKENI.

This chain uses TRBV27 with TRBJ1-2; 8 nucleotides match TRBD1. The CDR3 is made up of 16 amino acids. V dropped 2 bases and J dropped 2; count of bases not matched to a gene: 7. Germline values: CDR1 MNHEY, CDR2 SMNVEV (reference sequence). The CDR3 sequence is CASSLQGAYRNYGYTF. As DNA, the CDR3 is TGTGCCAGCAGTTTACAGGGGGCCTACCGAAACTATGGCTACACCTTC.

This rearrangement joins TRBV4-2 to TRBJ2-5; D gene unclear. Per germline, CDR1 LGHNA and CDR2 YNFKEQ. V gave up 0 bases and J gave up 1 base, with 9 bases separating them. The CDR3 is 15 residues long. The CDR3 here is CASSQDVWVQETQYF. The CDR3, as DNA: TGTGCCAGCAGCCAAGATGTCTGGGTCCAAGAGACCCAGTACTTC.

This chain uses TRBV28 with TRBJ2-7; D unclear. The CDR3 sequence is 12 residues long. The germline V gene has CDR1 MDHEN and CDR2 SYDVKM. Between the trimmed V and J ends, which lost 2 bases and 6 bases, there was a span of 8 bases. CDR3 in amino acids: CASSLVRSEQYF. The CDR3 nucleotides are TGTGCCAGCAGTTTAGTCAGGAGCGAGCAGTACTTC.

This clone has a single count. The chain couples TRBV7-2 to TRBJ2-7; possible D gene TRBD1, 5 bases. V lost 3 bases to trimming and J lost 6 bases, with 15 bases between them. The CDR3 length is 14 residues. The germline V gene encodes CDR1 SGHTA and CDR2 FQGNSA. The CDR3 DNA sequence: TGTGCCAGCAGCTTCCAGGGTTTTGACCGCGAGCAGTACTTC. Protein sequence: CASSFQGFDREQYF. Full variable domain (missing parts from reference TRBV7-2 and TRBJ2-7): GAGVSQSPSNKVTEKGKDVELRCDPISGHTALYWYRQSLGQGLEFLIYFQGNSAPDKSGLPSDRFSAERTGGSVSTLTIQRTQQEDSAVYLCASSFQGFDREQYFGPGTRLTVT.

The CDR3, as DNA: TGTGCCTGGATGACGGAGGTGGGTCGTGCCGGGGAGCTGTTTTTT. It is translated as CAWMTEVGRAGELFF. The chain links TRBV30 to TRBJ2-2; possibly TRBD2 for D (5 bases). Deletions cut 4 bases from V and 6 bases from J, with 18 bases between. Germline V CDR1 and CDR2: GTSNPN, SVGIG (reference sequence). The CDR3 length is 15 residues.

This CDR3 is CASSFRASDTGELFF. In DNA form, the CDR3 reads TGTGCCAGCAGCTTCCGGGCTTCAGACACCGGGGAGCTGTTTTTT. The rearrangement links TRBV5-8 to TRBJ2-2; D ambiguous. The germline V and J ends were trimmed by 2 bases and 3 bases, with 11 bases remaining between them. The V gene's germline CDR1 is SGHTS and CDR2 YDEGEE. The CDR3 spans 15 residues. Looking up the rest from reference TRBV5-8 and TRBJ2-2 gives the full variable domain: EAGVTQSPTHLIKTRGQQATLRCSPISGHTSVYWYQQALGLGLQFLLWYDEGEERNRGNFPPRFSGRQFPNYSSELNVNALELEDSALYLCASSFRASDTGELFFGEGSRLTVL.

This clone was seen a single time. The gene calls are TRBV7-9 and TRBJ1-1; 8 bases agree with TRBD1. Germline V lookup: CDR1 SEHNR, CDR2 FQNEAQ (reference sequence). V shed 4 bases and J 0 bases; nucleotides not matched to a gene: 7. The CDR3 has 16 amino acids. CDR3 amino acids: CASSSGQGGMNTEAFF. DNA for the CDR3: TGTGCCAGCAGCTCCGGACAGGGAGGGATGAACACTGAAGCTTTCTTT.

The chain is built from TRBV7-2 and TRBJ2-7; possible D gene TRBD2, 6 bases. Germline CDR1 reads SGHTA; CDR2 reads FQGNSA. V lost 5 bases and J 5 bases, leaving 16 bases between the germline ends. This CDR3 has 14 amino acids. The CDR3: CASSPPGVGDEQYF. The CDR3 region has the DNA TGTGCCAGCAGCCCTCCGGGGGTTGGGGACGAGCAGTACTTC.

The chain links TRBV5-1 to TRBJ2-1; the D gene is possibly TRBD1 (6 bases). The V gene lost 4 bases and the J gene lost 6 bases, with 17 bases spanning the gap. The CDR3 consists of 15 residues. Germline lookup yields CDR1 SGHRS and CDR2 YFSETQ. The CDR3 nucleotides read TGCGCCAGCAGCCCCTATAACAGGGCCCTCAATGAGCAGTTCTTC. It codes for CASSPYNRALNEQFF.

This clone was counted between two and nine times. The V and J genes are TRBV6-5 and TRBJ2-2; no reliable D call. V gave up 5 bases and J gave up 4 bases, with 14 bases separating them. The CDR3 has 15 residues. Germline CDR1 is MNHEY and CDR2 is SVGAGI. CDR3 nucleotide sequence: TGTGCCAGCAGTATCGACCCGACGGGCACCGGGGAGCTGTTTTTT. Translating it yields CASSIDPTGTGELFF.

The chain has TRBV7-9 and TRBJ2-1; 8 positions agree with TRBD2. This CDR3 region has 17 residues. V shed 3 bases and J 7 bases; nucleotides not matched to a gene: 14. Germline values: CDR1 SEHNR, CDR2 FQNEAQ (reference sequence). CDR3: CASSFPFKREIRNEQFF. CDR3 DNA sequence: TGTGCCAGCAGCTTCCCATTCAAGCGGGAGATCAGGAATGAGCAGTTCTTC.

This rearrangement joins TRBV2 to TRBJ2-1; 13 positions agree with TRBD2. Germline values: CDR1 SNHLY, CDR2 FYNNEI. The CDR3 is 16 residues long. Trimming took 5 bases from V and 4 from J; bases not matched to a gene: 5. In DNA, the CDR3 is TGTGCCAGCAGTATCACTAGCGGGAGGGAATACAATGAGCAGTTCTTC. Amino acid sequence: CASSITSGREYNEQFF.

This clone was picked up one time. CDR3 DNA: TGTGCCAGCAGTGAACAGTCCGGGACAGGGGAAACTGAAGCTTTCTTT. As protein: CASSEQSGTGETEAFF. The V gene is TRBV6-1, the J gene TRBJ1-1; 10 bases agree with TRBD1. With V trimmed by 2 bases and J by 5 bases, 8 bases remained unmatched. Looked up from germline, CDR1 is MNHNS and CDR2 is SASEGT. This CDR3 region has 16 residues.

This chain joins TRBV4-2 and TRBJ2-5; weak D call: TRBD2 (5 bases). CDR3 size: 17 residues. CDR1 and CDR2 from the germline V gene are LGHNA and YNFKEQ. V was cut by 0 bases and J by 5 bases, with 19 bases left in between. CDR3 nucleotide sequence: TGTGCCAGCAGCCAAGATGGTGCGGGTCGCGGCGGGGAGACCCAGTACTTC. Protein product: CASSQDGAGRGGETQYF.

In its sample, this clone was seen a few times. The chain uses TRBV27 and TRBJ2-7; TRBD2 matches at 7 bases. V gave up 1 base and J gave up 0 bases; unmatched junction bases: 3. The CDR3 has 15 amino acids. The germline gives CDR1 MNHEY, CDR2 SMNVEV (reference sequence). CDR3 DNA: TGTGCCAGCAGTTTATATCGGGAGGCCTCCTACGAGCAGTACTTC. Translation gives CASSLYREASYEQYF.

This chain joins TRBV6-5 and TRBJ2-5; D is possibly TRBD2 (6 bases). Germline V gives CDR1 MNHEY, CDR2 SVGAGI. Trimming left V 5 bases short and J 5 bases short, with 12 bases between. The CDR3 has 13 residues. For the CDR3, the DNA is TGTGCCAGCAGTCAAGCGGGCTGGGAGACCCAGTACTTC. Protein sequence: CASSQAGWETQYF.

This chain joins TRBV6-1 and TRBJ2-5, with D perhaps TRBD1 (5 bases). Per germline, CDR1 MNHNS and CDR2 SASEGT. Trimming cost V 8 bases and J 1 base, with 14 bases left between them. The CDR3 contains 14 residues. Here the CDR3 DNA reads TGTGCCAGCCGACAGCGCTACCTCCAAGAGACCCAGTACTTC. Its protein product is CASRQRYLQETQYF.

This chain connects TRBV29-1 to TRBJ1-2; no firm D call. Trimming stripped 1 base from V and 4 bases from J, with 13 bases between. The CDR3 consists of 14 residues. Germline lookup yields CDR1 SQVTM and CDR2 ANQGSEA. CDR3 residues: CSVEGIAGVYGYTF. CDR3 nucleotides: TGCAGCGTTGAAGGTATCGCCGGCGTCTATGGCTACACCTTC.

V usage is TRBV7-6 and J usage is TRBJ2-1, with 8 bases aligning to TRBD1. The V gene end was trimmed by 1 base and the J gene end by 5 bases; junction bases not matched to a gene: 4. CDR1 and CDR2 (germline): SGHVS, FNYEAQ. The CDR3 consists of 15 residues. The CDR3 sequence is CASSLEQGVHNEQFF. CDR3 in DNA: TGTGCCAGCAGCTTAGAACAGGGGGTCCACAATGAGCAGTTCTTC. The complete variable domain, with remaining parts taken from reference TRBV7-6 and TRBJ2-1, reads GAGVSQSPRYKVTKRGQDVALRCDPISGHVSLYWYRQALGQGPEFLTYFNYEAQQDKSGLPNDRFSAERPEGSISTLTIQRTEQRDSAMYRCASSLEQGVHNEQFFGPGTRLTVL.

The table lists this clone with a count of one. The chain recombines TRBV13 with TRBJ2-1; 9 nucleotides agree with TRBD2. The CDR3 has 16 amino acids. CDR1 PRHDT and CDR2 FYEKMQ come from the germline V gene (reference sequence). The junction had 13 bases not matched to a gene; V was cut back by 5 bases and J by 8 bases. As DNA, the CDR3 is TGTGCCAGCAGCCCCGGGAGGCGGGAGGGCCGGGATGAGCAGTTCTTC. This encodes CASSPGRREGRDEQFF.

V gene TRBV6-6 combines with J gene TRBJ2-1, with D uncertain. CDR1 is MNHNY, CDR2 SVGAGI, per germline (reference sequence). V lost 0 bases and J lost 5, with 8 bases in between. This CDR3 has 14 residues. CDR3 sequence (DNA): TGTGCCAGCAGTTACTCGGCCCGCGACAATGAGCAGTTCTTC. Translated, it gives CASSYSARDNEQFF.

CDR3 DNA sequence: TGTGCCAGCAGCTCAGGACTAGCGGGGGGAGAGCAGTACTTC. Amino acid sequence: CASSSGLAGGEQYF. The gene calls are TRBV7-3 and TRBJ2-7; 14 nucleotides agree with TRBD2. The CDR3 consists of 14 residues. Germline V gene lookup returns CDR1 SGHTA and CDR2 FQGTGA. Trimming cost V 4 bases and J 7 bases; bases outside gene matches: 3.

The chain is built from TRBV6-1 and TRBJ1-2; D call uncertain. Trimming left V 2 bases short and J 1 base short, with 2 bases between. The CDR3 is 12 amino acids. Germline V CDR1 and CDR2: MNHNS, SASEGT. Here the CDR3 DNA reads TGTGCCAGCAGTGAATATAACTATGGCTACACCTTC. Translated, it gives CASSEYNYGYTF.

This clone was observed a few times. The J gene is TRBJ1-2, the V gene TRBV6-5; the match to TRBD1 covers 10 bases. This CDR3 is built from 13 residues. Losses at the gene ends were 2 bases for V and 8 bases for J; bases not matched to a gene: 2. The germline CDR1 and CDR2 sequences are MNHEY and SVGAGI. The CDR3 region is CASSYGTGVGYTF. CDR3 nucleotides: TGTGCCAGCAGTTACGGGACAGGGGTAGGCTACACCTTC.

The J gene is TRBJ2-6, the V gene TRBV28; possible D gene TRBD2, 6 bases. CDR1 and CDR2 from the germline V gene are MDHEN and SYDVKM. This CDR3 has 17 residues. The germline V and J ends were trimmed by 1 base and 3 bases, with 13 bases remaining between them. The CDR3 bases are TGTGCCAGCAGTTTATTATGGTCGGGGGTTGGGGCCAACGTCCTGACTTTC. Encoded protein: CASSLLWSGVGANVLTF.

The V and J genes are TRBV25-1 and TRBJ1-2; D perhaps matches TRBD1 (5 bases). Germline CDR1 and CDR2: MGHDK and SYGVNS. V gave up 6 bases and J gave up 4 bases, with 15 bases separating them. This CDR3 is built from 14 residues. The CDR3 here is CASSGPGRGYGYTF. CDR3 sequence (DNA): TGTGCCAGCAGCGGTCCGGGACGTGGCTATGGCTACACCTTC.